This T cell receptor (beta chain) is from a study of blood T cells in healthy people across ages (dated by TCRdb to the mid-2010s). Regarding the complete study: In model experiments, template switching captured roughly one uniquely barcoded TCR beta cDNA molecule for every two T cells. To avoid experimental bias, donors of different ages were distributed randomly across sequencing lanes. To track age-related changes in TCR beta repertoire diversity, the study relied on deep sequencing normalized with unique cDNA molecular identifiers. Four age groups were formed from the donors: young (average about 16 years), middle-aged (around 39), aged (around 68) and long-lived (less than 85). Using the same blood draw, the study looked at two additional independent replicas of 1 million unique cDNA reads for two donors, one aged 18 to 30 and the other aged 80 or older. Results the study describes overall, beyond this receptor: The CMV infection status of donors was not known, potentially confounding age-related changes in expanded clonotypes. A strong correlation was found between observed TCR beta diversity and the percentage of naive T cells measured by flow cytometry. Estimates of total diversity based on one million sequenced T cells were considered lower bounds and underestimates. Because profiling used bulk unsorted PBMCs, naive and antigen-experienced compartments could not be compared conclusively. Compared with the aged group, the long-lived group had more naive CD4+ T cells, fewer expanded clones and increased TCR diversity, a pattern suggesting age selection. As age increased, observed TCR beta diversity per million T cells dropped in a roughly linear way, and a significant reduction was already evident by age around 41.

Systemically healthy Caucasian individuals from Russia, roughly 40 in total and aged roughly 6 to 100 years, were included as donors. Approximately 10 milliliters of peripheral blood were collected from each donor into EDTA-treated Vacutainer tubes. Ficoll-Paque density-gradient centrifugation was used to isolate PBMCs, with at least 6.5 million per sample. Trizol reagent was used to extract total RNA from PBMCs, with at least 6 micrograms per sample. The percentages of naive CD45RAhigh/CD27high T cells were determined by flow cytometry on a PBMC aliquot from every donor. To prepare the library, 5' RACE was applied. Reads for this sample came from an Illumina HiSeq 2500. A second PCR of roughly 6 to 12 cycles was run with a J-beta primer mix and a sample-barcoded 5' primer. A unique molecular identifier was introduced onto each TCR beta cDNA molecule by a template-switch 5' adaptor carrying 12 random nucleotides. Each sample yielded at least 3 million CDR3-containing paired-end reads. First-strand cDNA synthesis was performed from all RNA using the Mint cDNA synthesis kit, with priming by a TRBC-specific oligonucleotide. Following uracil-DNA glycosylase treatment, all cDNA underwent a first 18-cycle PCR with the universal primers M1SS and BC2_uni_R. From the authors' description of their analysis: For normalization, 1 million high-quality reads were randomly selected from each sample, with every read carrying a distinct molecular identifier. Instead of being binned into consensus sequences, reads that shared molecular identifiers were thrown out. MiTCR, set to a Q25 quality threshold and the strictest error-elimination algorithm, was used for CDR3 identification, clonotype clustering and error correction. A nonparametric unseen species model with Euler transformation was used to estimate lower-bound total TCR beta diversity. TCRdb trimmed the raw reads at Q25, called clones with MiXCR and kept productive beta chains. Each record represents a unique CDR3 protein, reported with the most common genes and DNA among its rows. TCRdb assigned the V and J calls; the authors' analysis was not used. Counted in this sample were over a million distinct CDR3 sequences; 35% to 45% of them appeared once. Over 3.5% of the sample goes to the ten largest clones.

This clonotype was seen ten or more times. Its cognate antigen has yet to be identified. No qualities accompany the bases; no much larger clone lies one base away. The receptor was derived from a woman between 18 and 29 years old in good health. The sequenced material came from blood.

The bases read TGCGCCAGCAGCCAAGATCCGGCGGGGAACTCTGGGGCCAACGTCCTGACTTTC. Its translation reads: CASSQDPAGNSGANVLTF. This chain is built from TRBV4-3 and TRBJ2-6; possibly the D gene is TRBD2, per 6 matching bases. Measured from the cysteine to the phenylalanine, the CDR3 is 18 residues long. Only CDR3 DNA remains: 54 bases, in frame from the first base. From the germline V gene, CDR1 is LGHNA and CDR2 is YSLEER. The junction carries 12 bases between V and J, which are trimmed by 0 bases and 0 bases respectively.